This T cell receptor (beta chain) was sequenced for a study of response to subunit inactivated influenza vaccine. V dropped 1 base and J dropped 5 bases, with 21 bases sitting between them. Germline values: CDR1 ENHRY, CDR2 SYGVKD. This CDR3 comprises 18 residues. One entry per CDR3 protein, called by TCRdb with MiXCR from the RT-PCR reads. The data contain hundreds of thousands of distinct CDR3 sequences, roughly 13% of them singletons. The V and J genes are TRBV10-3 and TRBJ2-1; no clear D. The source material was PBMCs from blood, sampled approximately 15 days before vaccination. The origin of this receptor is a man over 45 who received an inactivated influenza vaccine. The CDR3 DNA is TGTGCCATCAGTGAGTTTCACAGAAAACTCGCGGCCAACAATGAGCAGTTCTTC. The encoded protein is CAISEFHRKLAANNEQFF.